This T cell receptor (beta chain) was identified during a study of cytomegalovirus exposure and HLA in healthy donors. Study-wide results and limits: Later, an analysis found that common viral pathogens appeared to be linked with several of the most significant clusters.

The PCR contained 60 Vbeta and 13 Jbeta primers. The protocol was immunoSEQ multiplex PCR, while the TCRdb copy is restricted to in-frame clones and leaves out a portion. The table records more than 150,000 clones, roughly 83% of them present only once. The CDR3 sequence is 16 residues long. The germline CDR1 and CDR2 sequences are ENHRY and SYGVKD. J was trimmed by 3 bases and V by 5 bases; bases with no gene match: 5. With regard to this clone: Its antigen is undetermined.

The rearrangement joins TRBV10-3 to TRBJ1-4, with 11 bases aligning to TRBD1. Sample: PBMCs. This receptor was identified in a boy aged 2 to 10 in good health and CMV-seronegative. Here the CDR3 reads CAISKGQGDPNEKLFF. CDR3 nucleotide sequence: TGTGCCATCAGTAAGGGACAGGGGGATCCTAATGAAAAACTGTTTTTT.